This T cell receptor (beta chain) was sequenced in a study of response to subunit inactivated influenza vaccine. Germline V gene data show CDR1 as MDHEN and CDR2 as SYDVKM. This CDR3 is 16 amino acids long. Trimming removed 1 base from V and 3 bases from J; junction bases left unmatched: 5. Study-level results: After each seasonal influenza vaccination, few new T cells are recruited, the authors suggested.

As for this clonotype: The antigen remains unidentified.

Each CDR3 protein is one row after TCRdb ran MiXCR on the RT-PCR reads. There are 590,000 or so distinct CDR3 sequences in the sample; 14% occur only once, and around 7.6% lies in the top ten. The source material was PBMCs from blood, sampled roughly 2 weeks before vaccination. This TCR was recovered from a man aged 45-65 years who received an inactivated influenza vaccine. This sequence joins TRBV28 and TRBJ2-7; 11 nucleotides align to TRBD2. The CDR3 DNA is TGTGCCAGCAGTTTATATTTAGCGGGAGGGAACTACGAGCAGTACTTC. It encodes CASSLYLAGGNYEQYF. The full variable domain, in which reference TRBV28 and TRBJ2-7 provide the parts outside the CDR3, is DVKVTQSSRYLVKRTGEKVFLECVQDMDHENMFWYRQDPGLGLRLIYFSYDVKMKEKGDIPEGYSVSREKKERFSLILESASTNQTSMYLCASSLYLAGGNYEQYFGPGTRLTVT.